These 25 T cell receptor beta chains came from one sample sequenced in a study of T cell responses to AZD1222 COVID-19 vaccine. The protocol was immunoSEQ multiplex PCR, while the TCRdb copy is restricted to in-frame clones and leaves out a portion. In the table there are about 160,000 clones, roughly 94% of which are singletons. Sample: peripheral blood, taken on day 0 of MenACWY control vaccination. These receptors originate from an adult in good health.

The sample holds a few counts of this clone. This chain connects TRBV30 to TRBJ1-4, with 10 bases fitting TRBD1. The junction had 5 bases not matched to a gene; V was cut back by 2 bases and J by 5 bases. Germline CDR1 reads GTSNPN; CDR2 reads SVGIG (reference sequence). The CDR3 totals 15 residues. CDR3 region: CAWSLGQGGNEKLFF. As DNA, the CDR3 is TGTGCCTGGAGTCTTGGACAGGGGGGCAATGAAAAACTGTTTTTT.

The rearrangement uses TRBV3-1 (or the pseudogene TRBV3-2) and TRBJ2-7, with D possibly matching TRBD2 (6 bases). Per germline, CDR1 LGHDT and CDR2 YNNKEL (reference sequence). V was trimmed by 6 bases and J by 5 bases, leaving 11 bases between them. The CDR3 consists of 12 residues. CDR3 DNA sequence: TGTGCCAGCAGACTAGCCGGCGACGAGCAGTACTTC. It is translated as CASRLAGDEQYF.

V is TRBV4-2 and J is TRBJ2-2; 8 bases map to TRBD2. Looked up from germline, CDR1 is LGHNA and CDR2 is YNFKEQ. The CDR3 totals 16 residues. After removal of 4 bases from V and 5 bases from J, the junction contained 9 bases not matched to a gene. CDR3 sequence: CASSPPPSGLTGELFF. The CDR3 DNA follows: TGTGCCAGCAGCCCCCCCCCTAGCGGGTTGACCGGGGAGCTGTTTTTT.

The J gene is TRBJ2-5, the V gene TRBV18; 8 positions agree with TRBD1. The V and J ends lost 0 bases and 2 bases, in that order; junction bases with no gene match: 5. Germline CDR1 is KGHSH and CDR2 is LQKENI. This CDR3 contains 16 residues. The CDR3 DNA is TGTGCCAGCTCACCACCCAACAGGGGGTTTCAAGAGACCCAGTACTTC. This sequence encodes CASSPPNRGFQETQYF.

The chain employs TRBV29-1 and TRBJ2-1; D might be TRBD1 or TRBD2, each matching 6 bases. In germline, CDR1 is SQVTM, CDR2 ANQGSEA. V was shortened by 1 base and J by 4 bases, with 17 bases between the two germline ends. The length of the CDR3 is 16 residues. The CDR3 bases are TGCAGCGTTGAAGCCCTATTCGGGGGCGTGTACAATGAGCAGTTCTTC. Amino acid sequence: CSVEALFGGVYNEQFF.

The rearrangement uses TRBV7-9 and TRBJ1-2; 7 nucleotides match TRBD1. CDR1 and CDR2 (germline): SEHNR, FQNEAQ (reference sequence). The CDR3 has 13 amino acids. V gave up 3 bases and J gave up 2 bases; unmatched junction bases: 0. CDR3 DNA: TGTGCCAGCAGCTTGGGACAGAACTATGGCTACACCTTC. This translates into CASSLGQNYGYTF.

V is TRBV19 and J is TRBJ2-3, with 8 nucleotides matching TRBD2. CDR3 size: 16 residues. With 5 bases clipped from V and 3 bases from J, the junction kept 10 bases outside the gene matches. From germline, CDR1 is LNHDA and CDR2 SQIVND (reference sequence). Here the CDR3 DNA reads TGTGCCAGTAGTGGCCGCCTAGCGGGTCTGACAGATACGCAGTATTTT. As protein: CASSGRLAGLTDTQYF.

V and J are TRBV2 and TRBJ2-1; TRBD2 aligns across 12 bases. The V segment lost 2 bases and the J segment 0 bases; nucleotides outside the gene matches: 8. The CDR3 is 19 residues long. In germline, CDR1 is SNHLY, CDR2 FYNNEI. The CDR3 is CASSETSGRTHSSYNEQFF. The CDR3 coding sequence is TGTGCCAGCAGTGAAACTAGCGGGAGGACCCATAGCTCCTACAATGAGCAGTTCTTC.

This clone has a handful of counts. The chain uses TRBV6-5 and TRBJ2-1; 12 bases fit TRBD2. The junction had 7 bases not matched to a gene; V was cut back by 2 bases and J by 8 bases. CDR3 length: 16 amino acids. Germline-derived CDR1 and CDR2 are MNHEY and SVGAGI. The CDR3 spells CASSYELAGGGDEQFF. CDR3 coding DNA: TGTGCCAGCAGTTACGAGCTAGCGGGAGGGGGCGATGAGCAGTTCTTC.

The chain uses TRBV27 and TRBJ2-7, with 10 bases fitting TRBD2. After removal of 6 bases from V and 5 bases from J, the junction contained 10 bases not matched to a gene. The germline gives CDR1 MNHEY, CDR2 SMNVEV (reference sequence). The CDR3 is 15 amino acids. The CDR3 DNA reads TGTGCCAGCAGACCCTCTAGCGGGAGCTTCCACGAGCAGTACTTC. Its translation is CASRPSSGSFHEQYF.

This clone was recorded a few times. This sequence joins TRBV5-1 and TRBJ2-7, with D unclear. The CDR3 extends over 14 amino acids. Trimming pared 0 bases from V and 6 bases from J, leaving 13 bases between. Germline V gives CDR1 SGHRS, CDR2 YFSETQ. The DNA of the CDR3 is TGCGCCAGCAGCTTGGGTCCGGAAAAGGGCGAGCAGTACTTC. Encoded protein: CASSLGPEKGEQYF.

J is TRBJ1-2 and V is TRBV19, with 8 bases lining up with TRBD1. V shed 5 bases, J shed 4 bases, and the junction held 9 bases outside the gene matches. There are 15 residues in the CDR3. Germline CDR1 and CDR2: LNHDA and SQIVND (reference sequence). The CDR3, as DNA: TGTGCCAGTAGTCGATCGCTCACAGGGGGCTATGGCTACACCTTC. Its protein product is CASSRSLTGGYGYTF.

The V call is TRBV3-1 (or the pseudogene TRBV3-2), the J call TRBJ2-3; a possible D gene is TRBD2 (5 bases). Trimming cost V 0 bases and J 1 base, with 17 bases left between them. Germline V CDR1 and CDR2: LGHDT, YNNKEL (reference sequence). There are 18 residues in the CDR3. This CDR3 reads CASSQDLWEASRTDTQYF. The CDR3 nucleotides read TGTGCCAGCAGCCAAGATCTATGGGAAGCTAGCCGCACAGATACGCAGTATTTT.

This chain connects TRBV7-2 to TRBJ1-2, with D maybe TRBD1 (5 bases). CDR3 length equals 15 residues. CDR1 is SGHTA, CDR2 FQGNSA, per germline. V was trimmed by 1 base and J by 0 bases, leaving 9 bases between them. CDR3 region: CASSLVGEANYGYTF. CDR3 DNA sequence: TGTGCCAGCAGCTTAGTAGGGGAAGCTAACTATGGCTACACCTTC.

V usage is TRBV27 and J usage is TRBJ2-1; D not certain. Per the germline V gene, CDR1 is MNHEY and CDR2 is SMNVEV (reference sequence). Trimming removed 11 bases from V and 8 bases from J, with 13 bases in between. This CDR3 has 11 residues. The CDR3 DNA reads TGTGCCGTGCTCGGGCTCTATGAGCAGTTCTTC. It codes for CAVLGLYEQFF.

The chain recombines TRBV19 with TRBJ2-5; D is perhaps TRBD2 (6 bases). V lost 5 bases to trimming and J lost 5 bases, with 18 bases between them. CDR3 length: 15 amino acids. CDR1 and CDR2 (germline): LNHDA, SQIVND (reference sequence). CDR3 sequence reads: CASSLSRGAGETQYF. CDR3 nucleotide sequence: TGTGCCAGTAGTCTTTCGAGGGGCGCGGGGGAGACCCAGTACTTC. The full variable domain, with the rest looked up from reference TRBV19 and TRBJ2-5, is DGGITQSPKYLFRKEGQNVTLSCEQNLNHDAMYWYRQDPGQGLRLIYYSQIVNDFQKGDIAEGYSVSREKKESFPLTVTSAQKNPTAFYLCASSLSRGAGETQYFGPGTRLLVL.

This clone has just one count. The V gene is TRBV30, the J gene TRBJ2-7, with 8 positions matching TRBD2. J lost 7 bases, V lost 3 bases, and 11 bases had no gene match. This CDR3 is 14 amino acids long. CDR1 and CDR2 (germline): GTSNPN, SVGIG (reference sequence). CDR3 DNA: TGTGCCTGGAGCCTCCCCCCCTCTAGCGGGGAGCAGTACTTC. This sequence encodes CAWSLPPSSGEQYF.

The J gene is TRBJ2-7, the V gene TRBV5-1; 9 bases align to TRBD2. The CDR3 is 16 amino acids. CDR1 is SGHRS, CDR2 YFSETQ, per germline. Trimming cost V 4 bases and J 3 bases; bases outside gene matches: 11. This chain's CDR3 is CASSPLAGEKVYEQYF. CDR3 coding DNA: TGCGCCAGCAGCCCCTTAGCGGGAGAAAAGGTCTACGAGCAGTACTTC.

The chain carries TRBV3-1 (or the pseudogene TRBV3-2) and TRBJ1-3, with D possibly being TRBD1 (5 bases). This CDR3 is built from 13 residues. In germline, CDR1 is LGHDT, CDR2 YNNKEL (reference sequence). The V and J ends lost 3 bases and 3 bases respectively, with 6 bases between them. The CDR3 DNA reads TGTGCCAGCAGCCAGGGGGGTGGAAACACCATATATTTT. Protein sequence: CASSQGGGNTIYF.

The J gene is TRBJ1-1, the V gene TRBV19, with no clear D. Germline loops: CDR1 LNHDA, CDR2 SQIVND (reference sequence). Trimming shortened V by 3 bases and J by 6 bases, and 20 bases separated the two germline ends. CDR3 length: 16 amino acids. The CDR3 sequence is CASSIFSGLNSAEAFF. CDR3 coding DNA: TGTGCCAGTAGTATCTTTTCGGGGTTGAATAGCGCTGAAGCTTTCTTT.

The rearrangement links TRBV4-1 to TRBJ2-7; the match to TRBD1 covers 7 bases. Unmatched junction bases numbered 3, after V lost 0 bases and J lost 4 bases. The CDR3 runs 14 residues. The germline V gene encodes CDR1 MGHRA and CDR2 YSYEKL. This CDR3 is CASSQEGGRYEQYF. The CDR3 DNA sequence: TGCGCCAGCAGCCAAGAAGGGGGCCGGTACGAGCAGTACTTC.

The V gene is TRBV19, the J gene TRBJ2-1; TRBD1 matches 9 bases. The ends lost 5 bases at V and 7 bases at J; junction bases unmatched: 9. The germline CDR1 and CDR2 sequences are LNHDA and SQIVND (reference sequence). The CDR3 runs to 15 residues. In nucleotides, the CDR3 is TGTGCCAGTAGTTTACCCGGGACAGGGAGTAATGAGCAGTTCTTC. It translates to CASSLPGTGSNEQFF.

The chain employs TRBV18 and TRBJ2-7; D not certain. Looked up from germline, CDR1 is KGHSH and CDR2 is LQKENI. This CDR3 region has 14 residues. Trimming took 3 bases from V and 0 from J, leaving 9 bases between them. CDR3 sequence (DNA): TGTGCCAGCTCACCGGTGGGAAGCTCCTACGAGCAGTACTTC. This sequence encodes CASSPVGSSYEQYF.

The chain recombines TRBV27 with TRBJ1-5, with D unclear. The CDR3 consists of 16 residues. V was cut by 7 bases and J by 4 bases, with 20 bases left in between. Looked up from germline, CDR1 is MNHEY and CDR2 is SMNVEV (reference sequence). The CDR3: CASNLRDPAGNQPQHF. In DNA form, the CDR3 reads TGTGCCAGCAACCTTCGGGATCCGGCGGGTAATCAGCCCCAGCATTTT.

The rearrangement links TRBV6-6 to TRBJ1-6; 7 positions match TRBD1. Germline V gene lookup returns CDR1 MNHNY and CDR2 SVGAGI (reference sequence). The V segment lost 5 bases and the J segment 5 bases; nucleotides outside the gene matches: 3. The CDR3 sequence is 14 residues long. The CDR3 protein is CASSVTGNNSPLHF. The DNA for the CDR3 is TGTGCCAGCAGTGTGACAGGGAATAATTCACCCCTCCACTTT.